The 29 T cell receptor beta chains listed next were all sequenced from one sample in a study of blood T cell repertoires in COVID-19. Repertoires were generated with immunoSEQ multiplex PCR, while TCRdb's copy carries only in-frame clones and drops some. The table has around 290,000 clones, approximately 90% seen once. The sample was peripheral blood. The source of these receptors is a woman aged 25 to 39 with COVID-19, enrolled during active disease.

The chain links TRBV30 to TRBJ1-1; D might be TRBD1 (5 bases). This CDR3 has 13 amino acids. Trimming left V 0 bases short and J 4 bases short, with 9 bases between. Per the germline V gene, CDR1 is GTSNPN and CDR2 is SVGIG (reference sequence). CDR3 DNA sequence: TGTGCCTGGAGTGTCCAAACAGGCACTGAAGCTTTCTTT. Amino acid sequence: CAWSVQTGTEAFF.

This CDR3 is CASSIPPGGFDSNQPQHF. CDR3 bases: TGTGCCAGTAGTATACCCCCAGGGGGCTTCGATAGCAATCAGCCCCAGCATTTT. This chain links TRBV19 with TRBJ1-5; TRBD1 matches at 8 bases. The germline V gene has CDR1 LNHDA and CDR2 SQIVND (reference sequence). V trimming: 2 bases; J trimming: 0 bases; junction bases outside the gene matches: 9. The CDR3 consists of 18 residues.

This rearrangement joins TRBV7-9 to TRBJ1-4; perhaps TRBD1 as D (5 bases). The ends were cut back, 4 bases at V and 6 bases at J, with 15 bases in the middle. The CDR3 is 15 residues long. The germline gives CDR1 SEHNR, CDR2 FQNEAQ (reference sequence). The CDR3 coding sequence is TGTGCCAGCAGCTCGACTCGGGGGTGGGATGAAAAACTGTTTTTT. The encoded protein is CASSSTRGWDEKLFF.

This clone was counted once. The CDR3 is CASSGPGRGYNEQFF. In DNA form, the CDR3 reads TGTGCCAGCAGCGGTCCGGGTCGGGGCTACAATGAGCAGTTCTTC. The gene calls are TRBV5-4 and TRBJ2-1; the D gene is possibly TRBD2 (5 bases). The CDR3 runs 15 residues. V lost 4 bases, J lost 3 bases, and 14 bases lay in between. Germline CDR1 is SGHNT and CDR2 is YYREEE (reference sequence).

The rearrangement links TRBV19 to TRBJ1-5; 11 bases match TRBD1. V lost 6 bases and J lost 6; bases outside the gene matches: 7. CDR1 and CDR2 from the germline V gene are LNHDA and SQIVND (reference sequence). This CDR3 has 15 amino acids. CDR3 bases: TGTGCCAGTAGCCCCTGGACAGGGGGCAGTCAGCCCCAGCATTTT. This codes for CASSPWTGGSQPQHF.

This chain uses TRBV7-2 with TRBJ2-1, with 8 nucleotides matching TRBD2. Germline-derived CDR1 and CDR2 are SGHTA and FQGNSA. The CDR3 covers 15 residues. J gave up 6 bases and V 0 bases, and 4 bases lay outside the gene matches. The CDR3 DNA reads TGTGCCAGCAGCTTAGCTAGCGGGACCCTCAATGAGCAGTTCTTC. Translating it yields CASSLASGTLNEQFF.

V is TRBV5-1 and J is TRBJ1-4; unclear D gene. V was cut by 4 bases and J by 7 bases, with 14 bases left in between. The V gene's germline CDR1 is SGHRS and CDR2 YFSETQ. The CDR3 sequence is 14 residues long. CDR3 bases: TGCGCCAGCAGCCCAACAGCTCCTGGTGAAAAACTGTTTTTT. Residues: CASSPTAPGEKLFF.

This sequence joins TRBV7-3 and TRBJ1-2, with 11 bases fitting TRBD1. This CDR3 region has 17 residues. Germline assignment: CDR1 SGHTA and CDR2 FQGTGA. The J segment lost 7 bases and the V segment lost 5 bases, leaving 15 bases of the junction unmatched. CDR3 in amino acids: CASSPTPGQGGVLGYTF. CDR3 in DNA: TGTGCCAGCAGCCCTACCCCGGGACAGGGGGGTGTGCTTGGCTACACCTTC.

The genes are TRBV19 and TRBJ1-5; unclear D gene. V lost 5 bases, J lost 4 bases, and 12 bases lay in between. CDR3 length equals 14 residues. Germline V gives CDR1 LNHDA, CDR2 SQIVND (reference sequence). CDR3 DNA: TGTGCCAGTAGTCCCGGACTGGGAAATCAGCCCCAGCATTTT. It codes for CASSPGLGNQPQHF.

DNA of the CDR3: TGTGCCAGCAGCCAAGTGACGGGAGGGCCCACAGATACGCAGTATTTT. Its protein is CASSQVTGGPTDTQYF. This sequence joins TRBV3-1 (or the pseudogene TRBV3-2) and TRBJ2-3; 8 bases are shared with TRBD2. CDR1 LGHDT and CDR2 YNNKEL come from the germline V gene (reference sequence). V gave up 1 base and J gave up 2 bases; unmatched junction bases: 5. CDR3 size: 16 residues.

The chain is built from TRBV5-1 and TRBJ2-7; 7 positions agree with TRBD1. Trimming removed 7 bases from V and 0 bases from J; junction bases left unmatched: 7. This CDR3 comprises 14 residues. Germline V CDR1 and CDR2: SGHRS, YFSETQ. In DNA form, the CDR3 reads TGCGCCAGCGCCCCCCGGACAGGCTCCTACGAGCAGTACTTC. Its translation is CASAPRTGSYEQYF.

The V and J genes are TRBV6-6 and TRBJ2-7; 9 nucleotides match TRBD1. CDR1 and CDR2 (germline): MNHNY, SVGAGI (reference sequence). V lost 6 bases to trimming and J lost 5 bases; unmatched junction nucleotides: 8. This CDR3 is built from 14 residues. The CDR3 spells CASRHRQGEHEQYF. In DNA, the CDR3 is TGTGCCAGCAGACATCGACAGGGGGAGCACGAGCAGTACTTC.

CDR3 nucleotides: TGTGCCAGCAGCTCTGTTAGCGGGAGTTACGAGCAGTACTTC. It translates to CASSSVSGSYEQYF. The chain employs TRBV7-2 and TRBJ2-7, with TRBD2 identical over 9 bases. V dropped 4 bases and J dropped 4; count of bases not matched to a gene: 5. Germline-derived CDR1 and CDR2 are SGHTA and FQGNSA. This CDR3 contains 14 residues.

V usage is TRBV19 and J usage is TRBJ1-1; 8 positions match TRBD1. CDR3 length equals 13 residues. V lost 6 bases, J lost 1 base, and 1 base stayed unmatched. The germline V gene encodes CDR1 LNHDA and CDR2 SQIVND (reference sequence). For the CDR3, the DNA is TGTGCCAGTAGAGGACAGGGGAACACTGAAGCTTTCTTT. Its protein product is CASRGQGNTEAFF.

The V gene is TRBV6-5, the J gene TRBJ1-2; D might be TRBD1 (6 bases). Deletions cut 3 bases from V and 8 bases from J, with 13 bases between. The CDR3 extends over 13 amino acids. Germline-derived CDR1 and CDR2 are MNHEY and SVGAGI. CDR3 DNA: TGTGCCAGCAGTTATCGTCCAGGGGACGGCTACACCTTC. It yields the protein CASSYRPGDGYTF.

On this clone: The sample holds other DNA sequences that translate to the same CDR3. This rearrangement joins TRBV9 to TRBJ1-1; 7 bases map to TRBD1. CDR1 and CDR2 (germline): SGDLS, YYNGEE. The CDR3 has 14 amino acids. J gave up 0 bases and V 3 bases, and 2 bases lay outside the gene matches. The CDR3 here is CASSATGLNTEAFF. CDR3 sequence (DNA): TGTGCCAGCAGCGCGACAGGGCTGAACACTGAAGCTTTCTTT.

This rearrangement joins TRBV29-1 to TRBJ2-7; the match to TRBD2 covers 10 bases. CDR1 is SQVTM and CDR2 is ANQGSEA in the germline V gene. The V and J ends lost 4 bases and 5 bases, in that order; junction bases with no gene match: 5. This CDR3 has 13 residues. The CDR3 nucleotides are TGCAGCGTTGCCCCTAGCGGGAGCCACGAGCAGTACTTC. It codes for CSVAPSGSHEQYF.

The chain joins TRBV6-5 to TRBJ2-7, with a tentative D call TRBD2 (6 bases). Germline loops: CDR1 MNHEY, CDR2 SVGAGI. V was shortened by 6 bases and J by 9 bases, with 18 bases between the two germline ends. The CDR3 has 13 residues. The CDR3 spells CASSRAFQEGQYF. CDR3 nucleotides: TGTGCCAGCAGCAGGGCCTTTCAGGAGGGGCAGTACTTC.

The chain joins TRBV7-2 to TRBJ1-3; 10 nucleotides agree with TRBD1. J gave up 2 bases and V 5 bases, and 6 bases lay outside the gene matches. Germline V gene data show CDR1 as SGHTA and CDR2 as FQGNSA. The CDR3 is made up of 16 amino acids. The CDR3 reads CASSRDDRGPGNTIYF. In nucleotides, the CDR3 is TGTGCCAGCAGCCGGGACGACAGGGGGCCTGGAAACACCATATATTTT.

The chain joins TRBV2 to TRBJ2-6, with D possibly TRBD1 on 6 matching bases. With 6 bases removed from V and 0 bases from J, the gap between germline ends came to 21 bases. CDR3 length: 19 residues. Germline V gene sequence: CDR1 SNHLY, CDR2 FYNNEI. The CDR3 here is CASSDDAGTTNSGANVLTF. The CDR3 DNA reads as TGTGCCAGCAGCGATGATGCCGGGACAACGAACTCTGGGGCCAACGTCCTGACTTTC.

The V and J genes are TRBV3-1 (or the pseudogene TRBV3-2) and TRBJ2-5; 7 bases align to TRBD2. Per the germline V gene, CDR1 is LGHDT and CDR2 is YNNKEL (reference sequence). CDR3 size: 14 residues. Trimming at V came to 8 bases and at J to 3 bases, leaving 9 bases not matched to a gene. The CDR3 DNA is TGTGCCAGCGCGAATCACGGGACTAAAGAGACCCAGTACTTC. Its translation: CASANHGTKETQYF.

The chain joins TRBV21-1 to TRBJ2-7; TRBD1 is the table's D call, not checked against the DNA. TRBV21-1 is a recognized pseudogene. The CDR3 runs to 15 residues. The chain's CDR3 is CASSKVRTGSYEQYF. The CDR3 DNA reads TGTGCCAGCTCCAAGGTCCGGACAGGGTCCTACGAGCAGTACTTC.

The J gene is TRBJ1-1, the V gene TRBV10-3; 10 positions match TRBD1. The germline V gene has CDR1 ENHRY and CDR2 SYGVKD. After removal of 10 bases from V and 11 bases from J, the junction contained 7 bases not matched to a gene. The CDR3 covers 11 residues. The CDR3 loop reads CATRQGAGAFF. The CDR3, as DNA: TGTGCCACCCGACAGGGGGCGGGTGCTTTCTTT.

The chain links TRBV10-3 to TRBJ2-7; D is possibly TRBD2 (6 bases). Germline assignment: CDR1 ENHRY and CDR2 SYGVKD. V gave up 2 bases and J gave up 3 bases, with 23 bases separating them. The length of the CDR3 is 18 residues. CDR3 sequence: CAISEGFVGTRPDYEQYF. Here the CDR3 DNA reads TGTGCCATCAGTGAGGGATTTGTGGGGACTCGACCTGACTACGAGCAGTACTTC.

The chain couples TRBV4-1 to TRBJ2-5; 9 bases fit TRBD2. The CDR3 runs 15 residues. CDR1 and CDR2 from the germline V gene are MGHRA and YSYEKL. V gave up 0 bases and J gave up 3 bases; unmatched junction bases: 2. The CDR3 region is CASSQEGLAKETQYF. Here the CDR3 DNA reads TGCGCCAGCAGCCAAGAAGGACTAGCGAAAGAGACCCAGTACTTC.

The chain couples TRBV11-3 to TRBJ1-1; D gene uncertain. The germline V gene encodes CDR1 SGHNT and CDR2 YENEEA. This CDR3 comprises 9 residues. Deletions cut 6 bases from V and 7 bases from J, with 3 bases between. This CDR3 reads CASSIEAFF. The CDR3 DNA follows: TGTGCCAGCAGTATTGAAGCTTTCTTT.

The V call is TRBV29-1, the J call TRBJ1-2; TRBD1 agrees at 7 bases. J was trimmed by 8 bases and V by 0 bases; bases with no gene match: 6. The CDR3 contains 13 residues. In germline, CDR1 is SQVTM, CDR2 ANQGSEA. In nucleotides, the CDR3 is TGCAGCGTTGAAGAGGTAAGGGGGCTCGGCTACACCTTC. As protein: CSVEEVRGLGYTF. The variable domain in full, completed from reference TRBV29-1 and TRBJ1-2, reads SAVISQKPSRDICQRGTSLTIQCQVDSQVTMMFWYRQQPGQSLTLIATANQGSEATYESGFVIDKFPISRPNLTFSTLTVSNMSPEDSSIYLCSVEEVRGLGYTFGSGTRLTVV.

The rearrangement uses TRBV4-2 and TRBJ2-2; D remains unclear. Trimming shortened V by 1 base and J by 3 bases, and 6 bases separated the two germline ends. This CDR3 contains 14 residues. CDR1 LGHNA and CDR2 YNFKEQ come from the germline V gene. CDR3 sequence (DNA): TGTGCCAGCAGCCAAGTAGCAGACACCGGGGAGCTGTTTTTT. Its protein is CASSQVADTGELFF.

The chain links TRBV9 to TRBJ1-1, with D perhaps matching TRBD1 (6 bases). Looked up from germline, CDR1 is SGDLS and CDR2 is YYNGEE. There are 14 residues in the CDR3. The V gene lost 3 bases and the J gene lost 1 base, with 10 bases spanning the gap. CDR3 sequence: CASSAYRENTEAFF. CDR3 sequence (DNA): TGTGCCAGCAGCGCTTACAGGGAGAACACTGAAGCTTTCTTT. The full variable domain, in which reference TRBV9 and TRBJ1-1 provide the parts outside the CDR3, is DSGVTQTPKHLITATGQRVTLRCSPRSGDLSVYWYQQSLDQGLQFLIQYYNGEERAKGNILERFSAQQFPDLHSELNLSSLELGDSALYFCASSAYRENTEAFFGQGTRLTVV.